The clone carrying this T cell receptor beta chain was detected ten times or more. This sample was taken from a study of patients and donors after allogeneic stem cell transplantation. TCRdb re-called the RT-PCR reads with MiXCR, one entry per CDR3 protein. The sample has 150,000 to 200,000 distinct CDR3 sequences, around 30% seen once. With 2 bases removed from V and 4 bases from J, the gap between germline ends came to 14 bases. The length of the CDR3 is 15 residues. The chain combines TRBV12-3 or TRBV12-4 with TRBJ1-2; TRBD1 might be the D (6 bases). Sequenced input: blood, either unsorted or a sorted T cell fraction (not recorded which). The TCR was taken from a human donor who was either an allogeneic HSCT recipient or a stem cell or donor lymphocyte infusion donor (not recorded which). It is not recorded whose cells these are; they may come from a transplant donor. In DNA, the CDR3 is TGTGCCAGCAGTTTAATGTGGGGGGCGGGCTATGGCTACACCTTC. Translation gives CASSLMWGAGYGYTF.